This T cell receptor (beta chain) was sequenced in a study of T-cell memory formation after mild COVID-19. Turning to the study itself: TCR clusters were mostly donor specific.

Researchers used 5'RACE with constant-segment primers to make TCR alpha and TCR beta cDNA libraries that carry sample barcodes and UMIs. Each CDR3 protein is one row after TCRdb ran MiXCR on the 5' RACE reads. The table shows about 160,000 distinct CDR3 sequences, with roughly 31% occurring only once. Findings of the study overall: Prior to infection, memory already included some responding clones, suggesting cross-reactive memory joined.

On this clonotype itself: As yet, its antigen is unknown.

The V and J ends lost 2 bases and 1 base respectively, with 14 bases between them. Per the germline V gene, CDR1 is KGHDR and CDR2 is SFDVKD. CDR3 length: 17 amino acids. The clonotype comes from an adult woman who had mild COVID-19 (a few samples of this study predate the infection). Cell type and time point are not known. The sample taken for sequencing was PBMCs or a T cell subset sorted from them (not recorded which). The chain couples TRBV24-1 to TRBJ2-1, with D possibly matching TRBD2 (6 bases). CDR3 region: CATSDWRTRGSYNEQFF. The DNA for the CDR3 is TGTGCCACCAGTGATTGGAGGACCCGGGGGTCCTACAATGAGCAGTTCTTC.